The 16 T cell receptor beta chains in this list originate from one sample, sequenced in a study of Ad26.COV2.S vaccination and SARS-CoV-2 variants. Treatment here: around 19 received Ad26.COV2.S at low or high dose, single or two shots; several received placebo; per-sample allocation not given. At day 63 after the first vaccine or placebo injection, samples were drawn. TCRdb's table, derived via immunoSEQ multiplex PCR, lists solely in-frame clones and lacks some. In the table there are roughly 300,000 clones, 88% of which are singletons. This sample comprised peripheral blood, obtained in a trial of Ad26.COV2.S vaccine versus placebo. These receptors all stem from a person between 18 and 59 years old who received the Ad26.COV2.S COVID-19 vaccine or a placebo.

The CDR3 DNA reads as TGTGCCAGCATCCCCCTACTTGAGTCCGGGGAGCTGTTTTTT. This sequence encodes CASIPLLESGELFF. This chain uses TRBV2 with TRBJ2-2; no definite D call. The CDR3 extends over 14 amino acids. Germline V gene sequence: CDR1 SNHLY, CDR2 FYNNEI. Deletions cut 7 bases from V and 6 bases from J, with 15 bases between.

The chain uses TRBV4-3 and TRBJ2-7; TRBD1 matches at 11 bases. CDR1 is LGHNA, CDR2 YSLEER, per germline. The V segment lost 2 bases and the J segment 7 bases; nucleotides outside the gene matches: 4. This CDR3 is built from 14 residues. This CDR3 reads CASSQTDRGQEQYF. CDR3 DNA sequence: TGCGCCAGCAGCCAAACGGACAGGGGGCAGGAGCAGTACTTC.

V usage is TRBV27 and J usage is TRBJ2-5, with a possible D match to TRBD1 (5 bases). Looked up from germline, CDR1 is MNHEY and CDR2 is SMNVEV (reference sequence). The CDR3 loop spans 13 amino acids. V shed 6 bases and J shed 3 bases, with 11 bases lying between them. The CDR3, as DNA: TGTGCCAGCAGGGGGCTAGGGGAAGAGACCCAGTACTTC. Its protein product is CASRGLGEETQYF.

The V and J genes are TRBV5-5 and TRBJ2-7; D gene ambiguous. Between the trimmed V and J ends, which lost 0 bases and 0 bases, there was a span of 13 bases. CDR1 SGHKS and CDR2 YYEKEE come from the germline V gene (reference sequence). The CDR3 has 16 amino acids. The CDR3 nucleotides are TGTGCCAGCAGCTTGGAAATAGGGCGCTTCTCCTACGAGCAGTACTTC. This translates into CASSLEIGRFSYEQYF.

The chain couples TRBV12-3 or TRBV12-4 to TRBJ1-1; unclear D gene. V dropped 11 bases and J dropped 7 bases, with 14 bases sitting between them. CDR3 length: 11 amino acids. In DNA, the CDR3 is TGTGCCGGAGGAAGGGTTCGTGAAGCTTTCTTT. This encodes CAGGRVREAFF.

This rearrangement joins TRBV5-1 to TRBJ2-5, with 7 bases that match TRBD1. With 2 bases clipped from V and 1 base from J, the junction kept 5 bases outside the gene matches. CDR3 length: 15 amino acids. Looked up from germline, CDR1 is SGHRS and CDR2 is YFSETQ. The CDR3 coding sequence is TGCGCCAGCAGCTTTTCATGGACAGGCCAAGAGACCCAGTACTTC. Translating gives CASSFSWTGQETQYF.

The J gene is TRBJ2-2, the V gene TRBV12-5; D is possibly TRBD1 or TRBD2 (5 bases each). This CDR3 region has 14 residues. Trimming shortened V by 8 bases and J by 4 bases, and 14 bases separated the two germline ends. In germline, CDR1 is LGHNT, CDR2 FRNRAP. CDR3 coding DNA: TGTGCTAGTAGCGGTGGGGGAAGCACCGGGGAGCTGTTTTTT. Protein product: CASSGGGSTGELFF.

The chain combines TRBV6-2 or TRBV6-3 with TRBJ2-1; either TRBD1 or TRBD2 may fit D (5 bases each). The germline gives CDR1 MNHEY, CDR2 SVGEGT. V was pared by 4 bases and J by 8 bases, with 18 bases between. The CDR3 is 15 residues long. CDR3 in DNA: TGTGCCAGCAGTTTAATACAAGGGACCCAAGATGAGCAGTTCTTC. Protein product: CASSLIQGTQDEQFF.

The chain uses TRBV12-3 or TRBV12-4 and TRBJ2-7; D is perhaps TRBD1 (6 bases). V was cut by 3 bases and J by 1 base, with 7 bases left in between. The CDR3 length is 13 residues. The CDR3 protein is CASSFQGSYEQYF. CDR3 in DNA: TGTGCCAGCAGTTTCCAGGGGTCCTACGAGCAGTACTTC.

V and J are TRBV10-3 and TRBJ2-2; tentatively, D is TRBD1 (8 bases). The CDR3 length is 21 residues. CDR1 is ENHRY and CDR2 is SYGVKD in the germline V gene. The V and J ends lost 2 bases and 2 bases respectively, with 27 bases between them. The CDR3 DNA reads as TGTGCCATCAGTGAGAGGTGGGTCAGGGGGCTGCTAGCGGATAACACCGGGGAGCTGTTTTTT. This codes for CAISERWVRGLLADNTGELFF.

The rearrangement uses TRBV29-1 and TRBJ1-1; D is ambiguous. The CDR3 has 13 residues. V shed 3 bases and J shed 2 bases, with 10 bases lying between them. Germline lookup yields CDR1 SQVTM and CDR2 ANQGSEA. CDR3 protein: CSVESAPNTEAFF. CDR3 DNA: TGCAGCGTTGAGTCAGCACCCAACACTGAAGCTTTCTTT.

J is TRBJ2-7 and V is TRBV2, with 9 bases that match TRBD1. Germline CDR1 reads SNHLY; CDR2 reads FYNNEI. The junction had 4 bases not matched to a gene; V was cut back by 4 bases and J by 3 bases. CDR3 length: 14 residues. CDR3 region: CASSGGTGIYEQYF. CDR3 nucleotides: TGTGCCAGCAGTGGTGGGACAGGGATCTACGAGCAGTACTTC.

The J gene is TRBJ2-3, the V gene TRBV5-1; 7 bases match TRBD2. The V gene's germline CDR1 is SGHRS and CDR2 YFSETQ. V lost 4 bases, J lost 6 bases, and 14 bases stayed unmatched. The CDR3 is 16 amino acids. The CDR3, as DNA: TGCGCCAGCAGCACGGGACGCCTTGCGGGGGAGGATACGCAGTATTTT. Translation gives CASSTGRLAGEDTQYF.

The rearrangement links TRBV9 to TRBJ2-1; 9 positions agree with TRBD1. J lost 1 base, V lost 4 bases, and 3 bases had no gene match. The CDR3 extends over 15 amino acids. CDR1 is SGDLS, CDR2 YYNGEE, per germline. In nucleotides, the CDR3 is TGTGCCAGCAGCCCACAGGGGGCTTCCTACAATGAGCAGTTCTTC. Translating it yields CASSPQGASYNEQFF.

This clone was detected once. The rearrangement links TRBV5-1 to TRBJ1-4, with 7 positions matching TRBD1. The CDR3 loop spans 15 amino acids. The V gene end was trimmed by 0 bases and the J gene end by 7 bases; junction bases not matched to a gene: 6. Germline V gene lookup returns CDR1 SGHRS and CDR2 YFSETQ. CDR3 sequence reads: CASSLAAGGSEKLFF. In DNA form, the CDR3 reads TGCGCCAGCAGCTTGGCGGCAGGGGGAAGTGAAAAACTGTTTTTT.

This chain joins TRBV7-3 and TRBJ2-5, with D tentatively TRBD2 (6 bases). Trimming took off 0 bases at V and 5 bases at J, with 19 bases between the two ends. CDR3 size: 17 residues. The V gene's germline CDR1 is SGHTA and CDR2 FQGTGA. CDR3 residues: CASSLTGTARRHETQYF. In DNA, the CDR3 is TGTGCCAGCAGCTTAACCGGGACTGCGAGACGGCACGAGACCCAGTACTTC.